This TCR beta chain was obtained from a study of beta chain features in type 1 diabetes. Study-wide results and caveats: People with Type 1 diabetes carried modestly yet significantly shorter TCRB CDR3s in all four CD4+ subsets. For type 1 diabetes patients, VDJ junctions showed fewer insertions and more deletions.

This CDR3 spans 13 amino acids. Trimming took off 8 bases at V and 1 base at J, with 13 bases between the two ends. Per the germline V gene, CDR1 is SQVTM and CDR2 is ANQGSEA. Via the markers CD45RO/CCR7/CD25/CD127/CD95/CD27, stem cell-like memory, regulatory, central memory and naive CD4+ cells were sorted. All of the isolated RNA was reverse transcribed, so expressed TCRB transcripts were sequenced. The repertoire was sequenced with immunoSEQ multiplex PCR; TCRdb's copy has only in-frame clones and lacks some. The sample lists some 400,000 clones, about 15% occurring once. This clone was detected a few times. Its antigen is still unknown.

The sequence derives from a woman under 30 in good health. Sequencing was done on a sample of naive CD4+ T cells from blood. The chain couples TRBV29-1 to TRBJ2-3; weak D call: TRBD2 (6 bases). The CDR3 nucleotides read TGCAGCCACGCCGGGAGTCGCACAGATACGCAGTATTTT. Translated: CSHAGSRTDTQYF.